Detailed here is one T cell receptor beta chain. The germline gives CDR1 LNHDA, CDR2 SQIVND (reference sequence). The germline V and J ends were trimmed by 5 bases and 2 bases, with 16 bases remaining between them. The CDR3 has 16 amino acids. The data stem from a study of blood T cell repertoires in COVID-19. Study information: Whether acute or convalescent, the COVID-19 samples came from the United States, Italy and Spain. T cells, B-cell-depleted T cells, or PBMCs supplied cDNA or gDNA.

In the authors' methods: Cell counts per sample came from amplifying reference gene primers. TCRdb's table, derived via immunoSEQ multiplex PCR, lists solely in-frame clones and lacks some. The V and J calls and clone size were taken over from that table, and D and trimming were inferred from the DNA. The sample comprises 130,000 to 150,000 clones, about 79% of which are singletons, and 9.5% to 13% rests with the top ten. The J gene is TRBJ1-5, the V gene TRBV19; D remains unclear. This receptor was taken from a man in his sixties with active or convalescent COVID-19. The sample comprised peripheral blood. CDR3 DNA sequence: TGTGCCAGTAGTTCCCAGGAGGGTACTCGCAATCAGCCCCAGCATTTT. It yields the protein CASSSQEGTRNQPQHF.